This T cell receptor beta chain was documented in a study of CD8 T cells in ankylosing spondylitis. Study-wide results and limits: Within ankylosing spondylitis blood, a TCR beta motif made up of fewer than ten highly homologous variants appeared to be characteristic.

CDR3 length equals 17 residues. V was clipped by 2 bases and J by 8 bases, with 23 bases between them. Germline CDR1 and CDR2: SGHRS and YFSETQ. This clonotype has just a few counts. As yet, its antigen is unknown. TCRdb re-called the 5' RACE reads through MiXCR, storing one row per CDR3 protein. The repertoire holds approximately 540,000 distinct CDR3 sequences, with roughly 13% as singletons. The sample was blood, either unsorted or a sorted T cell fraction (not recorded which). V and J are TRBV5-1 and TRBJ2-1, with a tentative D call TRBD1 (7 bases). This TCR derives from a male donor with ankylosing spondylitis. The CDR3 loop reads CASSFPRGGTEGDEQFF. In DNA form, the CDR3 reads TGCGCCAGCAGCTTCCCCAGGGGCGGGACAGAGGGAGATGAGCAGTTCTTC.